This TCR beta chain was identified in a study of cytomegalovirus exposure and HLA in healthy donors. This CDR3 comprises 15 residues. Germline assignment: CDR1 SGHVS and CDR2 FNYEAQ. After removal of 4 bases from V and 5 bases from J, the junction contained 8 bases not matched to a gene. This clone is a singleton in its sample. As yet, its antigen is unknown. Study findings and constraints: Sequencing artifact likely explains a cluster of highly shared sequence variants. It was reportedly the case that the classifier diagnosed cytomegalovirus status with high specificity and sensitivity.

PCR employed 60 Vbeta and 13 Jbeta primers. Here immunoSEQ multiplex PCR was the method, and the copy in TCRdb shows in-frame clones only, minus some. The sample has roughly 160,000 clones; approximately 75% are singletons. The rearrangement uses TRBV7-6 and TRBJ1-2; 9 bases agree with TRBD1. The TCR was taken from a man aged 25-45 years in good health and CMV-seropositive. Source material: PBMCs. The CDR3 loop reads CASSSDGTGWYGYTF. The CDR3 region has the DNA TGTGCCAGCAGCTCAGACGGGACAGGGTGGTATGGCTACACCTTC.